A selection of T cell receptor beta chains follows, all from one sample in a study of T cell responses to AZD1222 COVID-19 vaccine. Clones were read by immunoSEQ multiplex PCR, and TCRdb kept only the in-frame ones, dropping some. The sample carries approximately 140,000 clones, roughly 94% recorded once. The source was peripheral blood, collected on day 0 of AZD1222 vaccination. These receptors were obtained from an adult in good health. Each CDR3 is given with its conserved first and last residue. Fields, in order: J gene, V gene, D gene, CDR3 protein. The D gene is left open where the match is weak.

TRBJ1-5,TRBV19,.,CASSISGGRGNQPQHF
TRBJ1-4,TRBV30,.,CAWRRRSDEKLFF
TRBJ1-6,TRBV5-1,TRBD1,CASSSPDRGVSPLHF
TRBJ1-5,TRBV6-1,.,CASSGRAAGKGQPQHF
TRBJ1-3,TRBV7-9,TRBD1,CASSSSQTGAGNTIYF
TRBJ1-1,TRBV19,.,CASDRGRPLNTEAFF
TRBJ1-1,TRBV6-5,.,CASRIQLLNTEAFF
TRBJ1-1,TRBV5-1,.,CASSPARGASEAFF
TRBJ1-2,TRBV28,.,CASSVGRSNYGYTF
TRBJ1-1,TRBV5-6,.,CASSSPGDTEAFF
TRBJ1-5,TRBV7-2,.,CASSLGEYSGQPQHF
TRBJ2-2,TRBV5-1,.,CASSLAPDNTGELFF
TRBJ1-2,TRBV28,.,CASTTPGRTYGYTF
TRBJ1-1,TRBV28,.,CASRKGGDTDTEAFF
TRBJ2-5,TRBV7-2,.,CASSLAGGQETQYF
TRBJ1-1,TRBV28,.,CASTRIRGTQNTEAFF
TRBJ2-6,TRBV5-4,.,CAINRGLSSGANVLTF
TRBJ1-3,TRBV7-2,.,CASSADSGNTIYF
TRBJ1-5,TRBV11-2,.,CASSLERGSHQPQHF
TRBJ1-1,TRBV24-1,TRBD1,CATSGQGENTEAFF
TRBJ1-1,TRBV10-2,TRBD1,CASSELRRQGPNTEAFF
TRBJ1-3,TRBV16,TRBD1,CASSQRDRGPNTIYF
TRBJ1-2,TRBV7-9,.,CASSPSGEGGYGYTF
TRBJ1-5,TRBV7-9,TRBD1,CASSSGTGFPGDQPQHF
TRBJ2-5,TRBV18,.,CASSPKRSGLQETQYF
TRBJ1-1,TRBV15,.,CATSRVGVGQGSEAFF
TRBJ1-5,TRBV6-1,TRBD1,CASSEIQGANQPQHF
TRBJ1-1,TRBV11-2,.,CASSANIQGNTEAFF
TRBJ1-5,TRBV3-1/TRBV3-2,.,CASSQGIYRDQPQHF
TRBJ2-5,TRBV6-5,.,CASSLRTEETQYF
TRBJ1-5,TRBV2,.,CASSYGYAQPQHF
TRBJ1-5,TRBV6-1,.,CASSDGLENQPQHF
TRBJ1-2,TRBV18,.,CASSPTVLGYTF
TRBJ1-2,TRBV5-1,TRBD1,CASSVLQGNDGYTF
TRBJ2-5,TRBV11-1,.,CASSLGQLETQYF
TRBJ1-1,TRBV2,.,CASPAGASTEAFF
TRBJ2-2,TRBV6-4,.,CASSDSHGTGELFF
TRBJ2-3,TRBV4-3,TRBD2,CASSPGTTGTRTTDTQYF
TRBJ1-2,TRBV9,TRBD1,CASSPRDRGLNYGYTF
TRBJ1-1,TRBV6-5,TRBD1,CARGGGGTEAFF
TRBJ1-2,TRBV4-1,.,CASSPSTRVGYTF